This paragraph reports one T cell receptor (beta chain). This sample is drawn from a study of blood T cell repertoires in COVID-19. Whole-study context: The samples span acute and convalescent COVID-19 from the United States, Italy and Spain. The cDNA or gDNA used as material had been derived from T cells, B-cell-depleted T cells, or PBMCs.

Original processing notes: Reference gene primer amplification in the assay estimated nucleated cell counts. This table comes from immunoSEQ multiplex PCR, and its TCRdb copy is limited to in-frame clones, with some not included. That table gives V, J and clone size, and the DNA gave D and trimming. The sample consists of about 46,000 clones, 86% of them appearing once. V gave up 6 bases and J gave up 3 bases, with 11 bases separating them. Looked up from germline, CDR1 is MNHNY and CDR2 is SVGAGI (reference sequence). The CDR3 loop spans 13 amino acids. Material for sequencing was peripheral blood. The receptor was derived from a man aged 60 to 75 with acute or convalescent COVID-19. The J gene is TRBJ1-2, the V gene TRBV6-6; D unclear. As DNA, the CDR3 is TGTGCCAGCAGCCTGACTGATGACTATGGCTACACCTTC. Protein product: CASSLTDDYGYTF.